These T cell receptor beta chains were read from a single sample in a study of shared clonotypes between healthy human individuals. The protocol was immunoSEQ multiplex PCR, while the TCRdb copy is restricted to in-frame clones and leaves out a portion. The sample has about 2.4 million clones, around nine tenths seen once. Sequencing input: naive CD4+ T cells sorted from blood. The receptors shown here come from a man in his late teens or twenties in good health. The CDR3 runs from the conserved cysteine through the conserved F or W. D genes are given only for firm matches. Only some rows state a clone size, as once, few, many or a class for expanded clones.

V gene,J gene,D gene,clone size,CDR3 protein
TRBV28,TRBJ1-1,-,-,CASSANRNTEAFF
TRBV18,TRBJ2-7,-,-,CASSPITLEGREQYF
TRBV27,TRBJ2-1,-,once,CASSLLGLVAYNEQFF
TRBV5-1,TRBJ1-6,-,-,CASSSGRGSNSPLHF
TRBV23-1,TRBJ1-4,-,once,CASSQSGGKRYNEKLFF
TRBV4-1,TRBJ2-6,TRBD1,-,CASSRGGQVNSGANVLTF
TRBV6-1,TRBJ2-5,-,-,CASRRTGEGTQYF
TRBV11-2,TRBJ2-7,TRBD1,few,CASSSSGQRYEQYF
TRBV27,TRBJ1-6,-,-,CASSFQGSSYNSPLHF
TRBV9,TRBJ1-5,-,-,CASSQFGGLQPQHF
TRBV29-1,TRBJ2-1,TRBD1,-,CSVAGTGGYNEQFF
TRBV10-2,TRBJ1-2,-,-,CASRDAGKAYGYTF
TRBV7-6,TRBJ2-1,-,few,CASSSRLGGNDEQFF
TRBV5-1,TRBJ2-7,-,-,CASSSSVEQYF
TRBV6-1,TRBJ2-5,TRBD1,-,CASSERDRQETQYF
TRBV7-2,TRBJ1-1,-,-,CASSSRTAMNTEAFF
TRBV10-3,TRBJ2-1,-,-,CAISDLVGTEQFF
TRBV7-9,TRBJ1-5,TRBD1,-,CASSLAGTVNQPQHF
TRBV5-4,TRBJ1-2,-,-,CASSLGRNYGYTF
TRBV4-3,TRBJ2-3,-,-,CASSPVGDTQYF
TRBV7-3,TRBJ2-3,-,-,CASSSSLTSIDTQYF
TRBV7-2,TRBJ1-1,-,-,CASSLGGGTEAFF